This T cell receptor beta chain was captured in a study of control samples from healthy donors and cancer patients. V was cut by 3 bases and J by 5 bases, with 3 bases left in between. The CDR3 spans 11 residues. Germline-derived CDR1 and CDR2 are KGHSH and LQKENI. Data came from immunoSEQ multiplex PCR; TCRdb stores just in-frame clones and leaves some out. The sample yields 50,000 to 70,000 clones, roughly 90% seen once. The sequence came from a man aged 50-60 years in good health. Material: blood. The genes are TRBV18 and TRBJ2-3; D not resolved. CDR3 in DNA: TGTGCCAGCTCACCTCTAGATACGCAGTATTTT. This translates into CASSPLDTQYF. The full variable domain, completed using reference TRBV18 and TRBJ2-3, is NAGVMQNPRHLVRRRGQEARLRCSPMKGHSHVYWYRQLPEEGLKFMVYLQKENIIDESGMPKERFSAEFPKEGPSILRIQQVVRGDSAAYFCASSPLDTQYFGPGTRLTVL.